There are a few counts of the clone carrying this T cell receptor (beta chain). Its specificity is not known. This entry is derived from a study of cytomegalovirus exposure and HLA in healthy donors. The study's findings and limits: Researchers reported in a later analysis that a missense DCLRE1C variant was tied to TCR beta V- and J-gene trimming.

Trimming removed 1 base at V and 7 bases at J, with 19 bases between. The length of the CDR3 is 15 residues. Germline CDR1 reads SQVTM; CDR2 reads ANQGSEA. PCR primers comprised 60 Vbeta and 13 Jbeta primers. Only in-frame clones appear in the TCRdb table, and some are missing; sequencing was by immunoSEQ multiplex PCR. The data contain 30,000 to 40,000 clones, roughly 76% of them singletons. J is TRBJ1-2 and V is TRBV29-1; no reliable D call. The sequencing input was PBMCs. This sequence originates from a woman in her 30s in good health and CMV-seropositive. The CDR3 region has the DNA TGCAGCGTTGAAGTTGGCGGCAGTTCGATTCGTGGCTACACCTTC. It translates to CSVEVGGSSIRGYTF.